Many counts were recorded for the clone carrying this TCR beta chain. This record belongs to a study of T-cell reconstitution after alpha-beta-depleted transplantation in children. Germline lookup yields CDR1 SQVTM and CDR2 ANQGSEA. This CDR3 comprises 12 residues. Trimming cost V 6 bases and J 10 bases, with 16 bases left between them. Preparation of the TCRbeta library involved a method that used unique molecular identifiers. One entry per CDR3 protein, called by TCRdb with MiXCR from the PCR reads. Of about 610,000 distinct CDR3 sequences listed, roughly a tenth are singletons. The source was PBMCs from the stem cell graft donor, collected from the stem cell graft. The TCR originated in a human donor who donated a stem cell graft to a child with acute myeloid leukemia. The rearrangement uses TRBV29-1 and TRBJ2-1; TRBD2 is a possible D gene (5 bases). The CDR3 DNA is TGCAGCGTCCCTGGACTCTCCCACGAGCAGTTCTTC. It translates to CSVPGLSHEQFF.